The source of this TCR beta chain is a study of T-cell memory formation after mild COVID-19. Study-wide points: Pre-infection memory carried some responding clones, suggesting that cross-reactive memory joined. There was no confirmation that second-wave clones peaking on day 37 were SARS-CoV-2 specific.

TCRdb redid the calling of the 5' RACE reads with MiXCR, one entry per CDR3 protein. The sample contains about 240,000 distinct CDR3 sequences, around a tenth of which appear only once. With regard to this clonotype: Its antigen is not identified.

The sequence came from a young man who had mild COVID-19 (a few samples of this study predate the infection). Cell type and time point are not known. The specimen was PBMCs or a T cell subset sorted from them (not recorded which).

CDR3 bases: TGTGCCAGCAGTTTCGCAGGGGGTTTGGAGACCCAGTACTTC. This gives the protein CASSFAGGLETQYF. This chain connects TRBV28 to TRBJ2-5; 7 bases map to TRBD1. Germline V lookup: CDR1 MDHEN, CDR2 SYDVKM. This CDR3 has 14 amino acids. With V trimmed by 3 bases and J by 5 bases, 6 bases remained unmatched.